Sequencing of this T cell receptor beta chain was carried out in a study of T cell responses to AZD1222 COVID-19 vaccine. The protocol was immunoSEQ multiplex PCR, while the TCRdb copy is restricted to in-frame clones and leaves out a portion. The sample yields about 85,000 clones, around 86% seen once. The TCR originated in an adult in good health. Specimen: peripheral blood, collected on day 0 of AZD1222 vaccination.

The CDR3 nucleotides are TGTGCCAGCAGCTCCGACACTTGGGTTGGGGGGGCTCTATTCTATGAGCAGTTCTTC. As protein: CASSSDTWVGGALFYEQFF. The chain recombines TRBV7-2 with TRBJ2-1, with a tentative D call TRBD2 (7 bases). The CDR3 length is 19 residues. V lost 4 bases, J lost 8 bases, and 30 bases lay in between. The V gene's germline CDR1 is SGHTA and CDR2 FQGNSA.